The entry that follows covers one T cell receptor beta chain sequence. This entry comes from a study of blood T cell repertoires in COVID-19. About the study: Some COVID-19 samples were acute and others convalescent; all came from the United States, Italy and Spain. PBMCs, B-cell-depleted T cells, or T cells provided the cDNA or gDNA that made up the material.

V was pared by 6 bases and J by 4 bases, with 15 bases between. In germline, CDR1 is MNHEY, CDR2 SMNVEV (reference sequence). The CDR3 loop spans 15 amino acids. In the original workflow: Researchers report that nucleated cell counts were estimated from reference gene primer amplification. Sequenced by immunoSEQ multiplex PCR; TCRdb stores in-frame clones only, minus some. That table gives V, J and clone size, and the DNA gave D and trimming. The profile covers fewer than 110,000 clones, with more than 70% appearing a single time and approximately 6.8% taken by the ten largest. The rearrangement joins TRBV27 to TRBJ1-4, with D perhaps TRBD1 (5 bases). This TCR came from a man aged 50-60 years with active or convalescent COVID-19. The sequenced sample was peripheral blood. The CDR3 loop reads CASSPRELSNEKLFF. DNA for the CDR3: TGTGCCAGCAGCCCCAGGGAACTGAGTAATGAAAAACTGTTTTTT.